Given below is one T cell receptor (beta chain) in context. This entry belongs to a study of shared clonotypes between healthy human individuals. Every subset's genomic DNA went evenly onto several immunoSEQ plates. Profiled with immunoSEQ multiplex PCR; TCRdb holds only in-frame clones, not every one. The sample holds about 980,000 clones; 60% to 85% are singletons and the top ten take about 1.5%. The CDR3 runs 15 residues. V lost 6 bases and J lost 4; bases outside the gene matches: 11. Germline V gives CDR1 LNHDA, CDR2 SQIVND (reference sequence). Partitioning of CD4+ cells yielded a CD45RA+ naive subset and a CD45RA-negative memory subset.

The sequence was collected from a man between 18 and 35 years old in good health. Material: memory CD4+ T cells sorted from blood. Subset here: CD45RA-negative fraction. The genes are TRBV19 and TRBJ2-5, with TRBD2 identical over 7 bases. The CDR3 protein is CASSPPGTGGETQYF. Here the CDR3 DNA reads TGTGCCAGTAGCCCTCCCGGGACGGGGGGAGAGACCCAGTACTTC.